This TCR beta chain originates from a study of response to subunit inactivated influenza vaccine. MiXCR, run by TCRdb on the RT-PCR reads, gives a single entry per CDR3 protein. This table has around 750,000 distinct CDR3 sequences, 20% to 25% appearing once. This CDR3 contains 15 residues. Germline V gene data show CDR1 as SGHVS and CDR2 as FNYEAQ. V was clipped by 3 bases and J by 0 bases, with 9 bases between them. This clonotype has a handful of counts. Material: PBMCs from blood, obtained 5 days after vaccination. This rearrangement joins TRBV7-6 to TRBJ2-1; D might be TRBD2 (6 bases). This receptor was identified in a man aged 50 to 59 who received an inactivated influenza vaccine. This chain's CDR3 is CASSFVADSYNEQFF. The CDR3 DNA is TGTGCCAGCAGCTTCGTAGCGGACTCCTACAATGAGCAGTTCTTC.